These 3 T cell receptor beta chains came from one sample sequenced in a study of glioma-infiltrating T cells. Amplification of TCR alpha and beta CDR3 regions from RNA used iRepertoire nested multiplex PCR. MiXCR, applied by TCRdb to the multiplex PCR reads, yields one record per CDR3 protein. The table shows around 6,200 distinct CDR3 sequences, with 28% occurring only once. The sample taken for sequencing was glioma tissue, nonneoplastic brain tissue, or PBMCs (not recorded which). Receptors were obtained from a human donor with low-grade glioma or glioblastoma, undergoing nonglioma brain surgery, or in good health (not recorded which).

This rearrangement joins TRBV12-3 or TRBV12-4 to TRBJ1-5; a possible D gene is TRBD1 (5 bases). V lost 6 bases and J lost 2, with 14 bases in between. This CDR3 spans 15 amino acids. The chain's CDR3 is CASSAQGSCNQPQHF. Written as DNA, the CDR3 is TGTGCCAGCAGCGCGCAGGGCAGTTGCAATCAGCCCCAGCATTTT.

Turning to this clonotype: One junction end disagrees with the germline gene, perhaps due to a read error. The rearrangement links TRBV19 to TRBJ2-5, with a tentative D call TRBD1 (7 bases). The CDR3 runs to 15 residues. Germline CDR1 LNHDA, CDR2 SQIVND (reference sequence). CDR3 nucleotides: TGTCCCAGTAGTATCCAGGGGGACTTCCCCGCGACCCAGTCCTTC. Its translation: CPSSIQGDFPATQSF.

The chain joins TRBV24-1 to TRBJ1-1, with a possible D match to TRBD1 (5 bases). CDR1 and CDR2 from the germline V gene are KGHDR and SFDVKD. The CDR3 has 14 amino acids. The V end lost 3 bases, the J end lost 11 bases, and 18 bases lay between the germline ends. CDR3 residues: CATSDPSSKAGAFF. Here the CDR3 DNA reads TGTGCCACCAGTGATCCCTCCTCCAAGGCAGGGGCTTTCTTT.